This T cell receptor beta chain was sequenced during a study of T-cell reconstitution after alpha-beta-depleted transplantation in children. This clonotype showed up many times. Construction of the TCRbeta library involved unique molecular identifiers. From the PCR reads, TCRdb called clonotypes with MiXCR, one entry per CDR3 protein. Of roughly 400,000 distinct CDR3 sequences listed, about 20% were seen once; the top ten hold 3.5% to 4%. The V and J ends lost 6 bases and 9 bases, in that order; junction bases with no gene match: 6. Germline V gene data show CDR1 as MNHEY and CDR2 as SVGAGI. The CDR3 loop spans 14 amino acids.

The chain is built from TRBV6-5 and TRBJ2-1; 12 bases line up with TRBD2. The material was PBMCs from the stem cell graft donor, obtained from the stem cell graft. This TCR derives from a human donor who donated a stem cell graft to a child with acute myeloid leukemia. The CDR3 nucleotides are TGTGCCAGCAGGACTAGCGGGAGTGCGGGTGAGCAGTTCTTC. Protein product: CASRTSGSAGEQFF.